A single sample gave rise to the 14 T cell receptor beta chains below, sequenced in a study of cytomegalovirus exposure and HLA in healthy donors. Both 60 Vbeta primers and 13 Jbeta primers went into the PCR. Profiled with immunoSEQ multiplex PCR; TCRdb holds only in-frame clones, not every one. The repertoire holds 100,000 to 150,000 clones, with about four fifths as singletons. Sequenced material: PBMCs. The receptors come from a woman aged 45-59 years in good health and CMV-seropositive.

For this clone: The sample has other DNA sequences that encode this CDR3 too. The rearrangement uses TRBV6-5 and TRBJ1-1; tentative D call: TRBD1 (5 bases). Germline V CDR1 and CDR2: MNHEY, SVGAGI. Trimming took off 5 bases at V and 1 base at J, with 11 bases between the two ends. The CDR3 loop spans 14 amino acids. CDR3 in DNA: TGTGCCAGCAGTCCGTCCGGGGGGAACACTGAAGCTTTCTTT. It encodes CASSPSGGNTEAFF.

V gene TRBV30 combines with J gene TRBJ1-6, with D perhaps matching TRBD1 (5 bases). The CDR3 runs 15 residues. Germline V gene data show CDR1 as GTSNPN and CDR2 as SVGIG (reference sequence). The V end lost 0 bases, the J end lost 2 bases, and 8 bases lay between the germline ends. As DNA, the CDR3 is TGTGCCTGGAGTGTACCCAGGGCCTATAATTCACCCCTCCACTTT. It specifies CAWSVPRAYNSPLHF.

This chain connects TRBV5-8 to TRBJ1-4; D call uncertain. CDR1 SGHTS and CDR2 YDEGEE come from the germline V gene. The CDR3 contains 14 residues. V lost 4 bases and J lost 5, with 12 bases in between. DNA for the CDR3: TGTGCCAGCAGCCCGGAGGTTTTGAATGAAAAACTGTTTTTT. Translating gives CASSPEVLNEKLFF.

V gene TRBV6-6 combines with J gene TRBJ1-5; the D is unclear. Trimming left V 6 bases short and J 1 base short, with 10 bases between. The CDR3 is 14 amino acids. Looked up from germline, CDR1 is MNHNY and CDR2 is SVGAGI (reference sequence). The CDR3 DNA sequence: TGTGCCAGCAGCCCCGGTAGCAGCAATCAGCCCCAGCATTTT. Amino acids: CASSPGSSNQPQHF.

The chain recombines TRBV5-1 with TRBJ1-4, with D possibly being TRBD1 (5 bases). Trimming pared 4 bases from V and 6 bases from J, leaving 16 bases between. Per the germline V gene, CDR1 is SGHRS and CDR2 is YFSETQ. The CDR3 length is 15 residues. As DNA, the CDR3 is TGCGCCAGCAGCATATCCGTCAGGGATGATGAAAAACTGTTTTTT. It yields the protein CASSISVRDDEKLFF.

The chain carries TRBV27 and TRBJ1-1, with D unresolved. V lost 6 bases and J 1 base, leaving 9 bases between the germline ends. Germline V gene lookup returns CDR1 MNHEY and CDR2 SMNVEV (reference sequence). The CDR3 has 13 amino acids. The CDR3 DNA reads TGTGCCAGCAGCACCGCAGGGAACACTGAAGCTTTCTTT. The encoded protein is CASSTAGNTEAFF.

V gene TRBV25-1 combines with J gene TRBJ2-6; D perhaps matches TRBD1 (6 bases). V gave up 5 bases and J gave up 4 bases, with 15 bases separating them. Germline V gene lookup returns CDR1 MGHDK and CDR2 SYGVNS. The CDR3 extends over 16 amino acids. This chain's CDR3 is CASSPGQLPGANVLTF. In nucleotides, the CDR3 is TGTGCCAGCAGTCCGGGACAACTTCCAGGGGCCAACGTCCTGACTTTC.

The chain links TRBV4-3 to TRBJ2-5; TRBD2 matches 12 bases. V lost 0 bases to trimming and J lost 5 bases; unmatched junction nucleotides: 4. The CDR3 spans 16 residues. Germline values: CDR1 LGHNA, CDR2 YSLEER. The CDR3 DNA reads TGCGCCAGCAGCCAAGAGTTCCTAGCGGGGGGGGAGACCCAGTACTTC. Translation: CASSQEFLAGGETQYF.

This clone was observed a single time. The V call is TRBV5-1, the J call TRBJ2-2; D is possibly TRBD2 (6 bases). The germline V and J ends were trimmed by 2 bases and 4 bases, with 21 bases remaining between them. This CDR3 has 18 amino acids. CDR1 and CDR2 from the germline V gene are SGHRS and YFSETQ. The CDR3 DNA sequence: TGCGCCAGCAGCTTCCCGTCGTTGGTTGGGACTTCCACCGGGGAGCTGTTTTTT. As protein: CASSFPSLVGTSTGELFF.

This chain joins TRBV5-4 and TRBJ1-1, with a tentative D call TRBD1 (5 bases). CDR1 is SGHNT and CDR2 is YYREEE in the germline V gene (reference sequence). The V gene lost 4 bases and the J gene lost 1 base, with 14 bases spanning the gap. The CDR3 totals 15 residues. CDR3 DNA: TGTGCCAGCAGCGGGCGAGCAACAGGGAACACTGAAGCTTTCTTT. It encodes CASSGRATGNTEAFF.

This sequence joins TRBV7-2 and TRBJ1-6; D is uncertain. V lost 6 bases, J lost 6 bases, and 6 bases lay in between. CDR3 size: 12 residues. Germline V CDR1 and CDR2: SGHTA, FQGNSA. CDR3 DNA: TGTGCCAGCAGTTTTAGTAATTCACCCCTCCACTTT. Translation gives CASSFSNSPLHF. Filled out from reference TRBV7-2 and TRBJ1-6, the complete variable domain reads GAGVSQSPSNKVTEKGKDVELRCDPISGHTALYWYRQSLGQGLEFLIYFQGNSAPDKSGLPSDRFSAERTGGSVSTLTIQRTQQEDSAVYLCASSFSNSPLHFGNGTRLTVT.

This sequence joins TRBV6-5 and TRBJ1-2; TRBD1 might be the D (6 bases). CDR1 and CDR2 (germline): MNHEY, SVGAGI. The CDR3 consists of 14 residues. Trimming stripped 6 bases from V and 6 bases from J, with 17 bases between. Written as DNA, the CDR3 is TGTGCCAGCAGCCCCGGCAGGGGCCCTCATGGCTACACCTTC. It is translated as CASSPGRGPHGYTF.

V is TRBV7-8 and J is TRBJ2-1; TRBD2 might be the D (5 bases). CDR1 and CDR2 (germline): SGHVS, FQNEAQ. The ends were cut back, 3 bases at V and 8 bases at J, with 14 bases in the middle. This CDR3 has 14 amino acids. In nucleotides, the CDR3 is TGTGCCAGCAGCTTTGGCGAGGGTTTGGATGAGCAGTTCTTC. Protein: CASSFGEGLDEQFF. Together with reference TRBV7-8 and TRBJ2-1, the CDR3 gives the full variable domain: GAGVSQSPRYKVAKRGQDVALRCDPISGHVSLFWYQQALGQGPEFLTYFQNEAQLDKSGLPSDRFFAERPEGSVSTLKIQRTQQEDSAVYLCASSFGEGLDEQFFGPGTRLTVL.

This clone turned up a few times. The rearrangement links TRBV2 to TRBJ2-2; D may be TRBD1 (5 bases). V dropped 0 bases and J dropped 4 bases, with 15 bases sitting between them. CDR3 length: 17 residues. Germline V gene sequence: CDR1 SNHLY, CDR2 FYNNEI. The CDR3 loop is CASSEAGTGTTTGELFF. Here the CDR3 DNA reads TGTGCCAGCAGTGAAGCTGGAACAGGAACGACCACCGGGGAGCTGTTTTTT.